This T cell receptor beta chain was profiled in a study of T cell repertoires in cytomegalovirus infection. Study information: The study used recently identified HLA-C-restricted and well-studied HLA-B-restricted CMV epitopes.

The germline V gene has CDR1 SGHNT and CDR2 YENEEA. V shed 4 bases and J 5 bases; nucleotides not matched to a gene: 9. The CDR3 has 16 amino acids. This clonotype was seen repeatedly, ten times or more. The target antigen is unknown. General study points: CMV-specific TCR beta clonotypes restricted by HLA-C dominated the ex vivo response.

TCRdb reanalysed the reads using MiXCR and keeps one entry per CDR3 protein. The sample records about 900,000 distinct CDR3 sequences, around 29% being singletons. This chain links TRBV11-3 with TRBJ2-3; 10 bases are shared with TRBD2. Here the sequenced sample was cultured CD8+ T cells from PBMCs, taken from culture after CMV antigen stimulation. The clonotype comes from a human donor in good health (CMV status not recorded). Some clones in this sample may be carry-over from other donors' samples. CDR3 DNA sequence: TGTGCCAGCAGCTCTCGTCTAAGCGGGGGGGAAGATACGCAGTATTTT. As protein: CASSSRLSGGEDTQYF.